This record covers a single T cell receptor beta chain. Its specificity is not known. The sample belongs to a study of CD8+ T cells in alopecia areata. Study information: Tofacitinib was given for 6 to 18 months, then stopped for 6 months. General study points: While patients received tofacitinib, many expanded lesional clones remained present in scalp and blood. On tofacitinib, scalp clonality and expanded CD8+ clones among top 100 fell significantly.

Germline CDR1 reads SQVTM; CDR2 reads ANQGSEA. V lost 4 bases to trimming and J lost 1 base; unmatched junction nucleotides: 11. The CDR3 sequence is 16 residues long. Extraction of RNA preceded its reverse transcription into cDNA, which served as the sequencing template. Clones were sequenced by immunoSEQ multiplex PCR, and TCRdb holds only the in-frame ones, with some missing. The sample holds around 160,000 clones, approximately 60% seen once. Treatment denoted: oral pan-JAK inhibitor, 5-10 mg twice daily. This sequence joins TRBV29-1 and TRBJ2-3; the match to TRBD1 covers 7 bases. The sequence was obtained from a human donor with alopecia areata. Sequenced here: CD4+ T cells sorted from blood, sampled at week 24, from a patient treated with tofacitinib. The CDR3 here is CSVGPQTGAGTDTQYF. The CDR3 DNA sequence: TGCAGCGTTGGCCCCCAAACAGGGGCTGGCACAGATACGCAGTATTTT.